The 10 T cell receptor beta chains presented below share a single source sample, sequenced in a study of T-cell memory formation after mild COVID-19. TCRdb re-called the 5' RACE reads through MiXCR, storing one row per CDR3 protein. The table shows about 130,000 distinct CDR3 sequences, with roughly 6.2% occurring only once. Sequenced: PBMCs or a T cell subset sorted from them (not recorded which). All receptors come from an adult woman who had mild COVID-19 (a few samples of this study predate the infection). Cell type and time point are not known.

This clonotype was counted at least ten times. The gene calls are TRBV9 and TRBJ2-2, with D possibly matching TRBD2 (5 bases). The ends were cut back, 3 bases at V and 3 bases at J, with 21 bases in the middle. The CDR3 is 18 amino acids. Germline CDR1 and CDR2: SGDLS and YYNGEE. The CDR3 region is CASSESLLKGVDTGELFF. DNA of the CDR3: TGTGCCAGCAGCGAGTCCCTTCTTAAGGGAGTCGACACCGGGGAGCTGTTTTTT.

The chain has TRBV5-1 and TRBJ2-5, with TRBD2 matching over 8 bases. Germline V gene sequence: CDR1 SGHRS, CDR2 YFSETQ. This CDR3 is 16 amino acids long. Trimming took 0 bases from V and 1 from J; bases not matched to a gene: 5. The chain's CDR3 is CASSLVGGGLQETQYF. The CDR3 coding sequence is TGCGCCAGCAGCTTGGTAGGCGGGGGGCTCCAAGAGACCCAGTACTTC.

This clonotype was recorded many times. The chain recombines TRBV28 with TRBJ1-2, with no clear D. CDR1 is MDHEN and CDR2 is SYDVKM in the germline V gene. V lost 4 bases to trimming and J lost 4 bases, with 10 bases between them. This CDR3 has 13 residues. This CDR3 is CASSSHMGYGYTF. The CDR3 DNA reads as TGTGCCAGCAGTTCCCATATGGGCTATGGCTACACCTTC.

The DNA for the CDR3 is TGCGCCAGCAGCTTGGGGACAGGGTCGAGGGACACTGAAGCTTTCTTT. This encodes CASSLGTGSRDTEAFF. The chain combines TRBV5-1 with TRBJ1-1, with 8 bases identical to TRBD1. Unmatched junction bases numbered 7, after V lost 0 bases and J lost 3 bases. The CDR3 has 16 amino acids. Germline V gene lookup returns CDR1 SGHRS and CDR2 YFSETQ.

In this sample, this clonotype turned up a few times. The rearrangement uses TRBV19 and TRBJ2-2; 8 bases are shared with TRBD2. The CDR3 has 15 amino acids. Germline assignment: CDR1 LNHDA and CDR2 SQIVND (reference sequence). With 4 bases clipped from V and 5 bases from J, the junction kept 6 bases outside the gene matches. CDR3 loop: CASSTGTRITGELFF. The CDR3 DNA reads TGTGCCAGTAGTACCGGGACTAGAATAACCGGGGAGCTGTTTTTT.

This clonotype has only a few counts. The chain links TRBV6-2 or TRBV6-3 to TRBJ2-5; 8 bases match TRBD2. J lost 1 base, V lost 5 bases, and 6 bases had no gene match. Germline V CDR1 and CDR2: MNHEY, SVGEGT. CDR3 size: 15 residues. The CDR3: CASSPLAGGQETQYF. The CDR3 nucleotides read TGTGCCAGCAGTCCGCTGGCGGGAGGCCAAGAGACCCAGTACTTC.

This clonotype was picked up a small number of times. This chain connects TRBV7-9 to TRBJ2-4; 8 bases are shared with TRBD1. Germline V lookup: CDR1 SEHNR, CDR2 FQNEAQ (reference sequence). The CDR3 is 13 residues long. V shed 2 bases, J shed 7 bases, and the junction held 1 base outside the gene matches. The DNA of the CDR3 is TGTGCCAGCAGCTTAACAGGGGGGAACATTCAGTACTTC. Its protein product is CASSLTGGNIQYF.

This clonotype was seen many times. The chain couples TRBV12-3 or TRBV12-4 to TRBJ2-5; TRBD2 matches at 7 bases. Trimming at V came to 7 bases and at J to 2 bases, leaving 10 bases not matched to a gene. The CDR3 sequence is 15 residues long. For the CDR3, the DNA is TGTGCCAGCACGAAATACGGGAGGCTACAAGAGACCCAGTACTTC. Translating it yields CASTKYGRLQETQYF.

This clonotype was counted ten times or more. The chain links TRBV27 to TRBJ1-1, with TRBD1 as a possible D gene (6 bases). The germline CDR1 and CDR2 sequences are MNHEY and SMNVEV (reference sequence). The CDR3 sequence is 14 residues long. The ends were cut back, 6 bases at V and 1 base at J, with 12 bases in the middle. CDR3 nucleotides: TGTGCCAGCAGCCTACAGGGCAGGAACACTGAAGCTTTCTTT. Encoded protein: CASSLQGRNTEAFF.

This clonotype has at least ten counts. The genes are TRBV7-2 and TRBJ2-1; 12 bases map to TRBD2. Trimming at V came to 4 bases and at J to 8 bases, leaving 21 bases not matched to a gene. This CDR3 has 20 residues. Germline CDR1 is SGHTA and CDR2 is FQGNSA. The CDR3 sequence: CASSSRPASSGRAGYDEQFF. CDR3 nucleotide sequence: TGTGCCAGCAGCTCCCGCCCGGCCTCTAGCGGGAGGGCCGGTTATGATGAGCAGTTCTTC.